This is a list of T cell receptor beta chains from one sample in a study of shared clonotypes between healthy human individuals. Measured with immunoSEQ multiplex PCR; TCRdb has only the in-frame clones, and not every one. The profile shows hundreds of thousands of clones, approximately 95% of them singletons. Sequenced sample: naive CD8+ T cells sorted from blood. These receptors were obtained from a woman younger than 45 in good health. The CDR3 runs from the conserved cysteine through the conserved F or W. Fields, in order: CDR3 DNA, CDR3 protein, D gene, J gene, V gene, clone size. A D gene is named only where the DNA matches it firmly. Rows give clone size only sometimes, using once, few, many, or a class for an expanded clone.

TGTGCCAGCAGCAGCCGGGACAGGGGATCCTACGAGCAGTACTTC	CASSSRDRGSYEQYF	TRBD1	TRBJ2-7	TRBV13	.
TGCAGCGCCCGACAGGGATACACTGAAGCTTTCTTT	CSARQGYTEAFF	TRBD1	TRBJ1-1	TRBV29-1	.
TGTGCCAGCAGAGGGACAGGTTCCTCCTACGAGCAGTACTTC	CASRGTGSSYEQYF	TRBD1	TRBJ2-7	TRBV2	.
TGTGCCATCAGTGATCGCGGCGGAACAGATACGCAGTATTTT	CAISDRGGTDTQYF	.	TRBJ2-3	TRBV10-3	.
TGTGCCAGCAGCTTGGCTGGTCGGAAAGAGACCCAGTACTTC	CASSLAGRKETQYF	.	TRBJ2-5	TRBV7-9	.
TGTGCCAGCAGTTTAATTGGGACAGGGGGCATAGATACGCAGTATTTT	CASSLIGTGGIDTQYF	TRBD1	TRBJ2-3	TRBV28	.
TGTGCCAGCAGTCCGCCGGACAGGGTTTATGGCTACACCTTC	CASSPPDRVYGYTF	TRBD1	TRBJ1-2	TRBV28	few
TGTGCCAGCAGCACACAGGGTGCGGGCAATCAGCCCCAGCATTTT	CASSTQGAGNQPQHF	.	TRBJ1-5	TRBV7-9	.
TGTGCCAGCAGCTTCGGGACTAGGACCAATGAGCAGTTCTTC	CASSFGTRTNEQFF	TRBD2	TRBJ2-1	TRBV7-9	.
TGTGCCAGCAGCGTTGTAGCTTGGGGGAGTAATGAGCAGTTCTTC	CASSVVAWGSNEQFF	.	TRBJ2-1	TRBV9	once
TGTGCCAGCAGTTATGGGGTTTTAGGGGGCAACTACGAGCAGTACTTC	CASSYGVLGGNYEQYF	TRBD1	TRBJ2-7	TRBV6-5	.
TGTGCCAGCAGCGCGGCCTCGACAGGGTTCCACGAGCAGTACTTC	CASSAASTGFHEQYF	TRBD1	TRBJ2-7	TRBV5-8	.
TGTGCCTGGAGTGAGGACGGCTACACCTTC	CAWSEDGYTF	.	TRBJ1-2	TRBV30	few
TGCAGCGTTAAGGCTAGCGGGAGAAATGAGCAGTTCTTC	CSVKASGRNEQFF	TRBD2	TRBJ2-1	TRBV29-1	once
TGTGCCAGCAGCGTAGGGGACAGAGGCAATCAGCCCCAGCATTTT	CASSVGDRGNQPQHF	TRBD1	TRBJ1-5	TRBV9	.
TGTGCCAGCAGCTTCGGCGGGAGGGAGGGTAAGGCCAATGAGCAGTTCTTC	CASSFGGREGKANEQFF	TRBD2	TRBJ2-1	TRBV11-3	.
TGTGCCAGCAGTTACCCCTCCTCAGGGAGCTCCTACGAGCAGTACTTC	CASSYPSSGSSYEQYF	.	TRBJ2-7	TRBV6-5	.
TGTGCCAGCAGTGTAAACATCGGGACAGCGCTTCAAGAGACCCAGTACTTC	CASSVNIGTALQETQYF	TRBD1	TRBJ2-5	TRBV27	.
TGTGCCAGCAGCCCCCCGGGACAGGGTATCGGGGAGCTGTTTTTT	CASSPPGQGIGELFF	TRBD1	TRBJ2-2	TRBV9	.
TGTGCCAGCAGTTCCTGGACTAGCGGGGTTACCTACAATGAGCAGTTCTTC	CASSSWTSGVTYNEQFF	TRBD2	TRBJ2-1	TRBV27	.
TGTGCCAGCAGGACAGGGACCTACGAGCAGTACTTC	CASRTGTYEQYF	TRBD1	TRBJ2-7	TRBV28	.
TGCGCCAGCAGCATAGTTTACAGGGAGAGGCGGGAGACCCAGTACTTC	CASSIVYRERRETQYF	.	TRBJ2-5	TRBV5-1	.
TGTGCCAGCAGCCAAGATCTGGACATAACCGACAGACCGTGGGAGCAGTACTTC	CASSQDLDITDRPWEQYF	.	TRBJ2-7	TRBV4-2	.
TGTGCCAACCTGGCCAATCATGGGGGCCGAGAGACCCAGTACTTC	CANLANHGGRETQYF	.	TRBJ2-5	TRBV2	.
TGTGCCAGCAGCTTGAGAGCGTCCTACGAGCAGTACTTC	CASSLRASYEQYF	.	TRBJ2-7	TRBV5-5	.
TGTGCCAGCAGCGTTAGCGGGACTTCGACAGATACGCAGTATTTT	CASSVSGTSTDTQYF	TRBD2	TRBJ2-3	TRBV9	.
TGTGCCAGCACCGAGACGAGTCCCAGGGTTCTCGATGGCTACACCTTC	CASTETSPRVLDGYTF	.	TRBJ1-2	TRBV5-6	.
TGTGCCAGCAGCCTGACTAGCGGGATTTACGAGTATTTT	CASSLTSGIYEYF	TRBD2	TRBJ2-3	TRBV7-9	.
TGTGCCAGCAGCTTGGGGTTCGGGAGCACAGATACGCAGTATTTT	CASSLGFGSTDTQYF	.	TRBJ2-3	TRBV5-6	.
TGTGCCAGCAGTGGTCGGGAGGGTTTGTACAATGAGCAGTTCTTC	CASSGREGLYNEQFF	TRBD2	TRBJ2-1	TRBV2	.
TGTGCCAGCAGCCCCTATCCACTAGACCAAAATACCTACGAGCAGTACTTC	CASSPYPLDQNTYEQYF	.	TRBJ2-7	TRBV11-2	.
TGTGCCAGCAGCCACACTAGCGGGAGGGCGTCTGGGGCCAACGTCCTGACTTTC	CASSHTSGRASGANVLTF	TRBD2	TRBJ2-6	TRBV14	.
TGTGCCTGGAGTGGGGAGGGGAGGAGTATAGAGACCCAGTACTTC	CAWSGEGRSIETQYF	TRBD2	TRBJ2-5	TRBV30	.
TGTGCCAGCAGTTTCTTATACCGCTCTGGGGCCAACGTCCTGACTTTC	CASSFLYRSGANVLTF	.	TRBJ2-6	TRBV27	.
TGTGCCAGCAGTATACGACCCCGATCCTCCTACAATGAGCAGTTCTTC	CASSIRPRSSYNEQFF	.	TRBJ2-1	TRBV2	.
TGTGCCAGCAGCTCTCCCGGGGCCCAAGCGCGAGATACGCAGTATTTT	CASSSPGAQARDTQYF	.	TRBJ2-3	TRBV7-8	once
TGTGCCAGCAGCTTGGGTCGGACGGTGAACTCCTACGAGCAGTACTTC	CASSLGRTVNSYEQYF	.	TRBJ2-7	TRBV11-2	.
TGTGCCAGCAGCCCCGGGACGGTAACCGAAGCTTTCTTT	CASSPGTVTEAFF	.	TRBJ1-1	TRBV11-2	.
TGCGCCAGCAGCTTGACGTCTCTGAGGATGGGGACTGAAGCTTTCTTT	CASSLTSLRMGTEAFF	.	TRBJ1-1	TRBV5-1	.
TGTGCCAGCAGTTTTCGGGGCGCGTACGACGAGCAGTACTTC	CASSFRGAYDEQYF	.	TRBJ2-7	TRBV27	.
TGTGCCAGTAGTATCGGGGGATGGAGGAACACCATATATTTT	CASSIGGWRNTIYF	.	TRBJ1-3	TRBV19	.
TGTGCCAGCAGCCCTGGACTAGCGGGAGGGCCATTCACCGAGCAGTACTTC	CASSPGLAGGPFTEQYF	TRBD2	TRBJ2-7	TRBV7-8	.
TGTGCCAGCGGACTGCGAGGTGAAGCTTTCTTT	CASGLRGEAFF	.	TRBJ1-1	TRBV2	once